The T cell receptor (beta chain) described here comes from a study of cytomegalovirus exposure and HLA in healthy donors. Study observations and caveats: Being productive about 87% or about 30% of the time was typical of most TCR beta V segments in an earlier analysis. A later analysis found that most CMV-associated TCR beta chains appeared HLA-restricted. A later analysis linked around 15,000 TCR beta sequences to HLA alleles at 0.05 false discovery rate.

Per germline, CDR1 SGHRS and CDR2 YFSETQ. The CDR3 consists of 14 residues. With regard to this clone: Antigen: not known. At one of its ends the junction is not consistent with the germline gene, which may arise from a read error.

The study ran its PCR with 60 Vbeta and 13 Jbeta primers. Data came from immunoSEQ multiplex PCR; TCRdb stores just in-frame clones and leaves some out. The sample shows under 200,000 clones, around 75% of them seen only once. Sample: PBMCs. This TCR was sampled from a human donor in good health. The chain has TRBV5-1 and TRBJ2-7; 7 bases agree with TRBD2. CDR3 bases: TGCGCCGGCAGCTTGTATCGGGGGGCCTACGAGCAGTACTTC. Its protein product is CAGSLYRGAYEQYF.